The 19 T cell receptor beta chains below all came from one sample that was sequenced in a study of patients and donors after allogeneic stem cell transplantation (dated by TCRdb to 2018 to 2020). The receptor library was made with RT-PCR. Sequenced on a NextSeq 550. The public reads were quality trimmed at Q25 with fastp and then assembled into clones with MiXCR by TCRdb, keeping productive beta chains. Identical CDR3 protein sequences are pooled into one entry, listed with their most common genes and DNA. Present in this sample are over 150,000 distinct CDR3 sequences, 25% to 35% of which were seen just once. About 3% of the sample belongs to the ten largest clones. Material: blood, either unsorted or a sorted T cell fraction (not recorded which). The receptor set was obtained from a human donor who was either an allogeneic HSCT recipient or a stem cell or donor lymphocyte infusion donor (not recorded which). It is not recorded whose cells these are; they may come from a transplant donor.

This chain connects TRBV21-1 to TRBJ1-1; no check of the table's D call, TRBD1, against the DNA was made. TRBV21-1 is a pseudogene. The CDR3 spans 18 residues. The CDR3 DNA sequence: TGTGCCAGCAGCAAACGTGTCCGACAGGGGCAGTTGAACACTGAAGCTTTCTTT. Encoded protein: CASSKRVRQGQLNTEAFF.

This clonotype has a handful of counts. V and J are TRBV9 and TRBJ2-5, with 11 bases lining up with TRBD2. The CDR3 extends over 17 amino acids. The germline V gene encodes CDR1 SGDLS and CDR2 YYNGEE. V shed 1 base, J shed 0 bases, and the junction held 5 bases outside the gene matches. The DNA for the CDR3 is TGTGCCAGCAGCGTACGGCCTAGCGGGAGGTACCAAGAGACCCAGTACTTC. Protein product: CASSVRPSGRYQETQYF. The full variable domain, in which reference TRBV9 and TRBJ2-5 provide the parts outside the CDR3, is DSGVTQTPKHLITATGQRVTLRCSPRSGDLSVYWYQQSLDQGLQFLIQYYNGEERAKGNILERFSAQQFPDLHSELNLSSLELGDSALYFCASSVRPSGRYQETQYFGPGTRLLVL.

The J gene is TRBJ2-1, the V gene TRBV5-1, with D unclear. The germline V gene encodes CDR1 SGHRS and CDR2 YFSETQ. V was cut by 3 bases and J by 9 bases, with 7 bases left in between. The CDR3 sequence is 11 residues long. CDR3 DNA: TGCGCCAGCAGCTCGGACGGTGAGCAGTTCTTC. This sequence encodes CASSSDGEQFF.

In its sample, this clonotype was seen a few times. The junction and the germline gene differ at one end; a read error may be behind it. The CDR3 coding sequence is TGCAGCGTTAAAGAACATCGAGACACTGAAGCTTTCTTT. Its translation: CSVKEHRDTEAFF. The V gene is TRBV29-1, the J gene TRBJ1-1; no firm D call. Germline V gene data show CDR1 as SQVTM and CDR2 as ANQGSEA. The CDR3 runs 13 residues.

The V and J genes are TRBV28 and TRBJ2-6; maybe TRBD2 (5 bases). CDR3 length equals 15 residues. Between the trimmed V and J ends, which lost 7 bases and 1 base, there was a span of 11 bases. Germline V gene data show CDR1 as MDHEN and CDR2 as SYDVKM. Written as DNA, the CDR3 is TGTGCCAGCAACGATCGGGGATCTGGGGCCAACGTCCTGACTTTC. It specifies CASNDRGSGANVLTF.

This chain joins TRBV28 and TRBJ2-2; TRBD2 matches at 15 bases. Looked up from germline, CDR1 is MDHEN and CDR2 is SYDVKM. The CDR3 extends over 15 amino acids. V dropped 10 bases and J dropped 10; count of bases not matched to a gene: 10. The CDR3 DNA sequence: TGTGCCACCACGGGACTAGCGGGAGGAACTAAGGAGCTGTTTTTT. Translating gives CATTGLAGGTKELFF.

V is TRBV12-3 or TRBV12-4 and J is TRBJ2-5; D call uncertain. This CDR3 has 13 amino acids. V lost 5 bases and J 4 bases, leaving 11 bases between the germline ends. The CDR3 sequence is CASSQRMGETQYF. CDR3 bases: TGTGCCAGCAGTCAACGGATGGGAGAGACCCAGTACTTC.

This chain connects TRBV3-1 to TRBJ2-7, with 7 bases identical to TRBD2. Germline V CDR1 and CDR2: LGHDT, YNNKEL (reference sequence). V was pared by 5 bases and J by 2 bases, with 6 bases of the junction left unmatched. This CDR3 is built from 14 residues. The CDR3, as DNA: TGTGCCAGCAGCAAACCTAGCGGCCCCTACGAGCAGTACTTC. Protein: CASSKPSGPYEQYF.

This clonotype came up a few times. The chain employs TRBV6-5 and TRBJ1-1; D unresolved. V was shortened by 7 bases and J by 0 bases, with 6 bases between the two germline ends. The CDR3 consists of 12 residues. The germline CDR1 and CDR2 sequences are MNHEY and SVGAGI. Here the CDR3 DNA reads TGTGCCAGCATAAGTTTGAACACTGAAGCTTTCTTT. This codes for CASISLNTEAFF.

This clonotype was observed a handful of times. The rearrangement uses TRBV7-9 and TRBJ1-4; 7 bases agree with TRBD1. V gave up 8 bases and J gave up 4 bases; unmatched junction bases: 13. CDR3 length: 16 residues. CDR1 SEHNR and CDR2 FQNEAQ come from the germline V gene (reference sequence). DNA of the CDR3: TGTGCCAGCTGCCCAGGGGACAGTTCGGATAATGAAAAACTGTTTTTT. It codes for CASCPGDSSDNEKLFF.

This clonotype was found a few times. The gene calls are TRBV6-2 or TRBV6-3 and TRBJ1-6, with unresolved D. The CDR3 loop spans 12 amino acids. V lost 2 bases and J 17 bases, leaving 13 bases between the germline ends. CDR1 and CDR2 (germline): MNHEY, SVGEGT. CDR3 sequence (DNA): TGTGCCAGCAGTTACGACTTTGGCTTGGTCCACTTT. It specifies CASSYDFGLVHF.

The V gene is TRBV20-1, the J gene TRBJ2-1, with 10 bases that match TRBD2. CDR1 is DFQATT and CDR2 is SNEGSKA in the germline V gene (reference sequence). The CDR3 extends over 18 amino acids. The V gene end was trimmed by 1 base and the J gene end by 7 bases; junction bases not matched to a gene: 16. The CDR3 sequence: CSARVDPYLAGVGNEQFF. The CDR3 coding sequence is TGCAGTGCTAGAGTCGACCCCTATCTAGCGGGAGTAGGGAATGAGCAGTTCTTC.

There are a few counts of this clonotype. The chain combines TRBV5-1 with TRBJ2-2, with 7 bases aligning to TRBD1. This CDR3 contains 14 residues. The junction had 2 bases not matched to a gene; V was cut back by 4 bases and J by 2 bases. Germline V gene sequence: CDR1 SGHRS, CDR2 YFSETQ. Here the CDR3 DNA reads TGCGCCAGCAGCGACAGGGCAAACACCGGGGAGCTGTTTTTT. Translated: CASSDRANTGELFF.

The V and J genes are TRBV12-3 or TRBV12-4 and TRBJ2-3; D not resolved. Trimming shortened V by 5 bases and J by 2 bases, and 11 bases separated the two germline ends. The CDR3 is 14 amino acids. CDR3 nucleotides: TGTGCCAGCAGTGAGGAGACAACCACAGATACGCAGTATTTT. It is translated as CASSEETTTDTQYF.

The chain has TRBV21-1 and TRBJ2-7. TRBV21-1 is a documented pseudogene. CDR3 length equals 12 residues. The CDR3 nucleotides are TGTGCCAGCAGCAATATCCCCTACGAGCAGTACTTC. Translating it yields CASSNIPYEQYF.

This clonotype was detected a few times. In DNA form, the CDR3 reads TGCGCCAGCAGCTTGGTCCCGACAGGGCGGTACGAGCAGTACTTC. This codes for CASSLVPTGRYEQYF. J is TRBJ2-7 and V is TRBV5-1; the match to TRBD1 covers 7 bases. This CDR3 contains 15 residues. V was clipped by 0 bases and J by 4 bases; unmatched bases: 7. Germline CDR1 and CDR2: SGHRS and YFSETQ.

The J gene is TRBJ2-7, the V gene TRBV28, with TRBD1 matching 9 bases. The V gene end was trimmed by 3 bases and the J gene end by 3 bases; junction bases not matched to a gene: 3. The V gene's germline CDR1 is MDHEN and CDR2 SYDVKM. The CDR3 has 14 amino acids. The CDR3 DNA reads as TGTGCCAGCAGTTTGATGGGACAGGGCTACGAGCAGTACTTC. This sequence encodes CASSLMGQGYEQYF.

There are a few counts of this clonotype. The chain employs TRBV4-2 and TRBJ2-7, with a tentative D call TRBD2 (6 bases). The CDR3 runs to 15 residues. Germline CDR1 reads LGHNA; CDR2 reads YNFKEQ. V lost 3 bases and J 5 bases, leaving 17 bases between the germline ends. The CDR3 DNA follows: TGTGCCAGCAGCCACCAATTTTGGGGGGAGAACGAGCAGTACTTC. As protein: CASSHQFWGENEQYF.

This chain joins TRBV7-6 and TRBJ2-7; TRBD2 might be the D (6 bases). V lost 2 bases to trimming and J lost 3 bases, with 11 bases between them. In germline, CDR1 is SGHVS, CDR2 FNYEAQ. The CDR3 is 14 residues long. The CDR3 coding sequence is TGTGCCAGCAGCTTATCTAGCGCGGGCTACGAGCAGTACTTC. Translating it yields CASSLSSAGYEQYF.